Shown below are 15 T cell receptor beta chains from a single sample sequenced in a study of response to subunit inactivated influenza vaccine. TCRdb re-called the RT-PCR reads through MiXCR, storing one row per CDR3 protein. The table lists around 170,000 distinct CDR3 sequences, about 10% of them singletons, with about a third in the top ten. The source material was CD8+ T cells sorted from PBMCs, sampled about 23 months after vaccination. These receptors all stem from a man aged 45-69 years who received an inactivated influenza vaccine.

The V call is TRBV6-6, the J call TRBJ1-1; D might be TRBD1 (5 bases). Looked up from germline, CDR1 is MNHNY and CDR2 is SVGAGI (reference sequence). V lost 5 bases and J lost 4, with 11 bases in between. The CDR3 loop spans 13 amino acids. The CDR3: CASSIGGSTEAFF. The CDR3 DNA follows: TGTGCCAGCAGTATTGGGGGGTCCACTGAAGCTTTCTTT.

CDR3 in amino acids: CASSEGLANQETQYF. The CDR3 bases are TGTGCCAGCAGTGAGGGACTAGCGAACCAAGAGACCCAGTACTTC. This chain links TRBV2 with TRBJ2-5; the match to TRBD2 covers 10 bases. CDR3 size: 15 residues. Germline V CDR1 and CDR2: SNHLY, FYNNEI. The trim removed 3 bases at V and 0 bases at J, leaving 1 base unmatched. Complete variable domain (other parts from reference TRBV2 and TRBJ2-5): EPEVTQTPSHQVTQMGQEVILRCVPISNHLYFYWYRQILGQKVEFLVSFYNNEISEKSEIFDDQFSVERPDGSNFTLKIRSTKLEDSAMYFCASSEGLANQETQYFGPGTRLLVL.

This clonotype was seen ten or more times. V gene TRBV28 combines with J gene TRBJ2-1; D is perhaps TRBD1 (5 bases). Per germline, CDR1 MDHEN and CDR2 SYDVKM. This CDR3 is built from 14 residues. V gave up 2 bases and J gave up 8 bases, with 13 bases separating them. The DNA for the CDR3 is TGTGCCAGCAGTTTAATAGACAGCTTGTATGAGCAGTTCTTC. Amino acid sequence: CASSLIDSLYEQFF.

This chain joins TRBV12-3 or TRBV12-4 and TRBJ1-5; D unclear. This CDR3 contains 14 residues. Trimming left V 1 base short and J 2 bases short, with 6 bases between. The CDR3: CASSLDGRNQPQHF. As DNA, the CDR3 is TGTGCCAGCAGTTTAGACGGTCGCAATCAGCCCCAGCATTTT.

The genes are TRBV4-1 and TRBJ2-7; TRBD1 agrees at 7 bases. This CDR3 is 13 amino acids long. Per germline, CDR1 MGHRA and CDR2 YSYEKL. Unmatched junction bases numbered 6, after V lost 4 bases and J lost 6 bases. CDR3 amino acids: CASSRQGSREQYF. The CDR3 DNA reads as TGCGCCAGCAGCCGACAGGGCTCTCGCGAGCAGTACTTC.

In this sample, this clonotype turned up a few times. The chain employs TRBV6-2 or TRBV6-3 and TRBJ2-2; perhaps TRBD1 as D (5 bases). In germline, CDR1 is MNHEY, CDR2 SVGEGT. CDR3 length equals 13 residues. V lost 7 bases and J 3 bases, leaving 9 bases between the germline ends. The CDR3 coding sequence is TGTGCCAGCAAGCAGGGATACACCGGGGAGCTGTTTTTT. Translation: CASKQGYTGELFF.

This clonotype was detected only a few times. CDR3 protein: CASSLPGQQANTGELFF. In DNA, the CDR3 is TGTGCCAGCAGCCTACCCGGACAGCAAGCGAACACCGGGGAGCTGTTTTTT. The chain uses TRBV4-2 and TRBJ2-2; TRBD1 is a possible D gene (6 bases). The CDR3 length is 17 residues. Germline CDR1 is LGHNA and CDR2 is YNFKEQ. Trimming shortened V by 4 bases and J by 0 bases, and 15 bases separated the two germline ends.

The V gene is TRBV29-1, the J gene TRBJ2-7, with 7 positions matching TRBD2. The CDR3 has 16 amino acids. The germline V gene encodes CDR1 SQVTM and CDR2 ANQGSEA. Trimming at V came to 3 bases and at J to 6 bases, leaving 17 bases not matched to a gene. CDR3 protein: CSVEGTTGTGIFEQYF. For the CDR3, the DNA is TGCAGCGTTGAGGGGACTACCGGGACCGGCATTTTCGAGCAGTACTTC.

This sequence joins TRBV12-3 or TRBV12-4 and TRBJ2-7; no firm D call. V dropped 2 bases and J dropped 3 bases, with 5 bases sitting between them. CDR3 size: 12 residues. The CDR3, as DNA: TGTGCCAGCAGTTTAAACTTCTACGAGCAGTACTTC. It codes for CASSLNFYEQYF.

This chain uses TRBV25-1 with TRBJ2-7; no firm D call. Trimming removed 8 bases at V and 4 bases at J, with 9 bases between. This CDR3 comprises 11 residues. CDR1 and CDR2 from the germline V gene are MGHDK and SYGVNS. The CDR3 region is CASGPSYEQYF. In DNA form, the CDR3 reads TGTGCCAGCGGACCTTCATACGAGCAGTACTTC.

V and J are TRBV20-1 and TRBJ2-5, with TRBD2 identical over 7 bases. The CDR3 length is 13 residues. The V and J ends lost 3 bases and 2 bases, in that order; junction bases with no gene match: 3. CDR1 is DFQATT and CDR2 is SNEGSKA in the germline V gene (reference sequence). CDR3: CSARSGGQETQYF. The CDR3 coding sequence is TGCAGTGCTAGGTCGGGAGGACAAGAGACCCAGTACTTC.

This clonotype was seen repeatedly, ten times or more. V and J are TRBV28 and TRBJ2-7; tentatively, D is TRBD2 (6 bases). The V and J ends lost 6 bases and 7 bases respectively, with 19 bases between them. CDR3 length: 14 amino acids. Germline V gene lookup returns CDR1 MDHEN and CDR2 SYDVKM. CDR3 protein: CASSRRSGSHEQYF. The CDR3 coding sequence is TGTGCCAGCAGCCGTAGATCCGGGAGCCATGAGCAGTACTTC.

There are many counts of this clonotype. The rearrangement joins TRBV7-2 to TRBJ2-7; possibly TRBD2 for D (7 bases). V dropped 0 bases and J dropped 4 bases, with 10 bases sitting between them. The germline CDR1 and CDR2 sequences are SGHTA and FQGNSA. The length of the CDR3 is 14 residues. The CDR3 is CASSLAGGTYEQYF. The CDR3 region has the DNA TGTGCCAGCAGCTTAGCGGGAGGGACATACGAGCAGTACTTC. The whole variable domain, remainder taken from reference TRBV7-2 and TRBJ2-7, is GAGVSQSPSNKVTEKGKDVELRCDPISGHTALYWYRQSLGQGLEFLIYFQGNSAPDKSGLPSDRFSAERTGGSVSTLTIQRTQQEDSAVYLCASSLAGGTYEQYFGPGTRLTVT.

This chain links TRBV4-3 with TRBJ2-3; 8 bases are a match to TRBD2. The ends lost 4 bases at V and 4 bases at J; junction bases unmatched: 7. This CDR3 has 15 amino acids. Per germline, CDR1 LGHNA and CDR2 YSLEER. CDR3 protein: CASSLWRGAPDTQYF. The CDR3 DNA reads TGCGCCAGCAGCCTGTGGCGGGGGGCTCCAGATACGCAGTATTTT.

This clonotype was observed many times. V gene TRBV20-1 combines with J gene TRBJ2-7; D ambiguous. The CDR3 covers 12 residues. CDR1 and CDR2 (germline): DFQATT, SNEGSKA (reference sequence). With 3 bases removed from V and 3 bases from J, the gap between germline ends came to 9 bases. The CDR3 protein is CSASAFDYEQYF. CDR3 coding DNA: TGCAGTGCTAGCGCGTTCGACTACGAGCAGTACTTC.